Shown below are 4 T cell receptor beta chains from a single sample sequenced in a study of blood T cells in healthy people across ages. Combining a sample-barcoded 5' primer with a J-beta primer mix, a second PCR ran for roughly 7 to 11 cycles. One entry per CDR3 protein results from TCRdb running MiXCR on the 5' RACE reads. This table has 1,500,000 or so distinct CDR3 sequences, roughly 43% appearing once. Sequencing was carried out using blood. These receptors came from a woman younger than 35 in good health.

This clonotype turned up a few times. The chain links TRBV20-1 to TRBJ2-2; TRBD2 matches at 10 bases. The germline CDR1 and CDR2 sequences are DFQATT and SNEGSKA (reference sequence). The CDR3 runs to 17 residues. With 0 bases clipped from V and 3 bases from J, the junction kept 7 bases outside the gene matches. CDR3 sequence reads: CSARDLTSGTYTGELFF. CDR3 nucleotide sequence: TGCAGTGCTAGAGACCTCACTAGCGGGACTTACACCGGGGAGCTGTTTTTT.

The gene calls are TRBV12-3 or TRBV12-4 and TRBJ2-5; no firm D call. The length of the CDR3 is 15 residues. Trimming left V 1 base short and J 5 bases short, with 14 bases between. CDR3 DNA: TGTGCCAGCAGTTTAGTCCAGTCGTTGGGTGAGACCCAGTACTTC. It is translated as CASSLVQSLGETQYF.

This chain connects TRBV6-6 to TRBJ2-7; 11 bases map to TRBD1. The germline V gene has CDR1 MNHNY and CDR2 SVGAGI (reference sequence). The CDR3 length is 15 residues. V gave up 5 bases and J gave up 3 bases; unmatched junction bases: 6. CDR3: CASSGGGTGGYEQYF. Written as DNA, the CDR3 is TGTGCCAGCAGTGGGGGGGGGACAGGGGGCTACGAGCAGTACTTC.

A few counts support this clonotype. The chain uses TRBV7-9 and TRBJ2-1; D might be TRBD1 (6 bases). The V and J ends lost 7 bases and 5 bases respectively, with 12 bases between them. This CDR3 has 13 residues. CDR1 SEHNR and CDR2 FQNEAQ come from the germline V gene (reference sequence). CDR3 loop: CASNPQGHNEQFF. Written as DNA, the CDR3 is TGTGCCAGCAACCCACAGGGCCACAATGAGCAGTTCTTC. The variable domain in full, with the rest retrieved from reference TRBV7-9 and TRBJ2-1, is DTGVSQNPRHKITKRGQNVTFRCDPISEHNRLYWYRQTLGQGPEFLTYFQNEAQLEKSRLLSDRFSAERPKGSFSTLEIQRTEQGDSAMYLCASNPQGHNEQFFGPGTRLTVL.